A selection of T cell receptor beta chains follows, all from one sample in a study of blood T cell repertoires in COVID-19. The table came from immunoSEQ multiplex PCR; TCRdb's copy has only in-frame clones and leaves some out. Altogether about 200,000 clones are present, 70% to 90% being singletons, with the ten largest covering 20% to 25%. The sequencing input was peripheral blood. Receptors originate from a man aged 60-69 years with active or convalescent COVID-19. Each CDR3 is given with its conserved first and last residue. D genes are given only for firm matches. Not all rows give a size; the values are once, few, many and, for expanded clones, a class.

V gene	clone size	D gene	J gene	CDR3 protein	CDR3 DNA
TRBV11-2	.	TRBD1	TRBJ2-1	CASSLAGGSYNEQFF	TGTGCCAGCAGCTTAGCAGGGGGCTCCTACAATGAGCAGTTCTTC
TRBV7-2	.	.	TRBJ1-6	CASSLSSSPLHF	TGTGCCAGCAGCTTATCGAGTTCACCCCTCCACTTT
TRBV3-1/TRBV3-2	.	.	TRBJ2-7	CASSQGLQRRF	TGTGCCAGCAGCCAAGGACTTCAGCGTCGCTTC
TRBV24-1	.	.	TRBJ2-3	CATSRGGATDTQYF	TGTGCCACCAGCCGGGGCGGGGCCACAGATACGCAGTATTTT
TRBV9	once	TRBD1	TRBJ1-4	CASSATHRGAAYEKLFF	TGTGCCAGCAGCGCAACCCACAGGGGAGCCGCGTATGAAAAACTGTTTTTT
TRBV28	.	.	TRBJ1-2	CASSPLGGWGNYGYTF	TGTGCCAGCAGTCCCCTTGGGGGGTGGGGGAACTATGGCTACACCTTC
TRBV5-4	.	TRBD1	TRBJ1-1	CASSLTQGAEEAFF	TGTGCCAGCAGCTTGACCCAGGGGGCGGAGGAAGCTTTCTTT
TRBV2	.	.	TRBJ1-3	CASSEGGVGNTIYF	TGTGCCAGCAGTGAAGGGGGAGTAGGAAACACCATATATTTT
TRBV9	.	.	TRBJ2-5	CASSVGSEETQYF	TGTGCCAGCAGCGTCGGTAGCGAGGAGACCCAGTACTTC
TRBV2	.	.	TRBJ1-5	CASRANRVEQPQHF	TGTGCCAGCAGAGCGAACAGGGTGGAACAGCCCCAGCATTTT
TRBV19	.	.	TRBJ1-6	CASSIRDSPLHF	TGTGCCAGTAGTATTCGAGATTCACCCCTCCACTTT
TRBV6-6	.	TRBD1	TRBJ2-7	CASSPPGQGTWEQYF	TGTGCCAGCAGCCCACCGGGACAGGGGACTTGGGAGCAGTACTTC
TRBV10-1	.	TRBD1	TRBJ1-1	CASSEAGGKQGRETEAFF	TGCGCCAGCAGTGAGGCGGGGGGAAAACAGGGGAGGGAAACTGAAGCTTTCTTT
TRBV10-3	few	.	TRBJ2-1	CAISVGGSNEQFF	TGTGCCATCAGTGTCGGAGGGAGCAATGAGCAGTTCTTC
TRBV6-5	.	TRBD1	TRBJ2-4	CASLFSGGAKNIQYF	TGTGCCAGCCTTTTTTCAGGGGGCGCCAAAAACATTCAGTACTTC
TRBV5-1	.	.	TRBJ1-5	CASSLGGLSNQPQHF	TGCGCCAGCAGCTTGGGGGGGCTTAGCAATCAGCCCCAGCATTTT
TRBV11-2	.	.	TRBJ2-2	CASSARTRGELFF	TGTGCCAGCAGCGCCAGAACCCGCGGGGAGCTGTTTTTT
TRBV2	.	.	TRBJ2-4	CASRYGGVGAKNIQYF	TGTGCCAGCCGTTATGGCGGGGTCGGTGCCAAAAACATTCAGTACTTC
TRBV27	.	.	TRBJ1-3	CASSLSRSNTIYF	TGTGCCAGCAGTTTATCGAGGTCCAACACCATATATTTT